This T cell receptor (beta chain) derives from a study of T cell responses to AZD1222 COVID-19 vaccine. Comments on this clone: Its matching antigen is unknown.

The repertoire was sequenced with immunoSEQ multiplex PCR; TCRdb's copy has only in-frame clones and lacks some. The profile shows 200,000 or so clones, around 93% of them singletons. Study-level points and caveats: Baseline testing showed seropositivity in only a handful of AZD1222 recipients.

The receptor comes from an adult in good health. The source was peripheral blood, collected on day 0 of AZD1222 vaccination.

The CDR3 sequence: CASSPVLTGTGRQPQHF. CDR3 nucleotides: TGTGCCAGCTCACCAGTCCTGACAGGGACTGGTAGACAGCCCCAGCATTTT. The rearrangement uses TRBV18 and TRBJ1-5; 7 bases line up with TRBD1. With V trimmed by 2 bases and J by 7 bases, 14 bases remained unmatched. Germline CDR1 and CDR2: KGHSH and LQKENI. The CDR3 length is 17 residues.